These 13 T cell receptor beta chains came from one sample sequenced in a study of neurological immune-mediated disorders. Time point specified: technical triplicate 2. From the 5' RACE reads, TCRdb called clonotypes with MiXCR, one entry per CDR3 protein. Here the sample spans under 35,000 distinct CDR3 sequences, roughly 14% being singletons. The sequenced sample was CD4+ T cells from blood. These receptors all stem from a female donor with HTLV-1-associated myelopathy (HAM/TSP).

The table lists this clonotype with a count of one. This chain joins TRBV6-2 or TRBV6-3 and TRBJ2-7, with 8 bases matching TRBD1. CDR1 and CDR2 from the germline V gene are MNHEY and SVGEGT. J lost 2 bases, V lost 4 bases, and 10 bases had no gene match. The CDR3 is 16 amino acids. CDR3 sequence reads: CASSLDQRTGPYEQYF. The CDR3 DNA reads as TGTGCCAGCAGTTTAGATCAACGGACAGGGCCCTACGAGCAGTACTTC.

This clonotype was counted many times. The genes are TRBV10-3 and TRBJ2-2; possible D gene TRBD2, 6 bases. Germline V gene data show CDR1 as ENHRY and CDR2 as SYGVKD. The ends were cut back, 3 bases at V and 2 bases at J, with 10 bases in the middle. This CDR3 spans 15 amino acids. The CDR3 sequence: CAISDGTPNTGELFF. The CDR3 DNA sequence: TGTGCCATCAGTGACGGGACTCCCAACACCGGGGAGCTGTTTTTT.

This clonotype was detected many times. The J gene is TRBJ1-2, the V gene TRBV7-2; D remains ambiguous. The CDR3 totals 15 residues. The V and J ends lost 1 base and 8 bases respectively, with 17 bases between them. Germline CDR1 SGHTA, CDR2 FQGNSA. Written as DNA, the CDR3 is TGTGCCAGCAGCTTAGAGGGAGCATCCGGGCTGGGCTACACCTTC. It specifies CASSLEGASGLGYTF.

The J gene is TRBJ1-5, the V gene TRBV19, with a weak D call TRBD1 (6 bases). CDR3 length equals 16 residues. The germline V and J ends were trimmed by 10 bases and 0 bases, with 19 bases remaining between them. Germline CDR1 reads LNHDA; CDR2 reads SQIVND (reference sequence). CDR3 region: CATTGPAFYSNQPQHF. The DNA of the CDR3 is TGTGCCACCACAGGGCCCGCTTTTTATAGCAATCAGCCCCAGCATTTT.

This clonotype was seen many times. J is TRBJ2-2 and V is TRBV7-2, with D hard to call. Trimming took 3 bases from V and 0 from J, leaving 8 bases between them. CDR1 is SGHTA, CDR2 FQGNSA, per germline. This CDR3 region has 15 residues. In DNA, the CDR3 is TGTGCCAGCAGCTTCGGGCCGGCGAACACCGGGGAGCTGTTTTTT. It specifies CASSFGPANTGELFF.

This clonotype has ten or more counts. CDR3 DNA sequence: TGTGCCAGCAGCCAAGGCCTATGGGGGAATACTGAAGCTTTCTTT. Amino acid sequence: CASSQGLWGNTEAFF. The J gene is TRBJ1-1, the V gene TRBV3-1; D may be TRBD1 (5 bases). The V end was cut by 1 base, the J end by 5 bases, with 14 bases between. CDR3 length: 15 residues. CDR1 and CDR2 from the germline V gene are LGHDT and YNNKEL (reference sequence). The full variable domain, with the rest looked up from reference TRBV3-1 and TRBJ1-1, is DTAVSQTPKYLVTQMGNDKSIKCEQNLGHDTMYWYKQDSKKFLKIMFSYNNKELIINETVPNRFSPKSPDKAHLNLHINSLELGDSAVYFCASSQGLWGNTEAFFGQGTRLTVV.

This clonotype was observed a handful of times. The chain is built from TRBV18 and TRBJ2-7, with D hard to call. CDR1 and CDR2 (germline): KGHSH, LQKENI. V lost 0 bases and J lost 1, with 7 bases in between. This CDR3 is 14 amino acids long. This CDR3 is CASSPPMGSYEQYF. The CDR3, as DNA: TGTGCCAGCTCACCACCGATGGGGTCCTACGAGCAGTACTTC.

This clonotype was detected ten times or more. The CDR3 nucleotides are TGTGCCAGCAGCCCCGGGACCTATGGCTACACCTTC. The encoded protein is CASSPGTYGYTF. The chain has TRBV5-5 and TRBJ1-2; perhaps TRBD1 as D (5 bases). In germline, CDR1 is SGHKS, CDR2 YYEKEE (reference sequence). Trimming stripped 4 bases from V and 4 bases from J, with 8 bases between. The CDR3 extends over 12 amino acids.

This clonotype was seen ten or more times. V and J are TRBV10-3 and TRBJ1-1, with TRBD1 matching over 7 bases. The CDR3 contains 13 residues. V dropped 6 bases and J dropped 3; count of bases not matched to a gene: 4. Germline lookup yields CDR1 ENHRY and CDR2 SYGVKD. CDR3 in amino acids: CAIRQGRDTEAFF. As DNA, the CDR3 is TGTGCCATCAGACAGGGGAGGGACACTGAAGCTTTCTTT.

In its sample, this clonotype was seen many times. The chain combines TRBV20-1 with TRBJ1-2; D may be TRBD1 (5 bases). The CDR3 contains 13 residues. The germline CDR1 and CDR2 sequences are DFQATT and SNEGSKA (reference sequence). Trimming removed 1 base from V and 5 bases from J, with 11 bases in between. For the CDR3, the DNA is TGCAGTGCTAGAGGGGGGGTGCTGTATGGCTACACCTTC. Encoded protein: CSARGGVLYGYTF.

This clonotype was observed many times. V and J are TRBV20-1 and TRBJ2-1; TRBD2 aligns across 11 bases. J gave up 6 bases and V 6 bases, and 10 bases lay outside the gene matches. The CDR3 extends over 15 amino acids. Per the germline V gene, CDR1 is DFQATT and CDR2 is SNEGSKA (reference sequence). The CDR3 sequence is CSARSVLAGVNEQFF. The CDR3 nucleotides are TGCAGTGCCCGCTCGGTACTAGCGGGAGTCAATGAGCAGTTCTTC.

The gene calls are TRBV28 and TRBJ1-1; D is possibly TRBD1 (5 bases). The V end was cut by 2 bases, the J end by 6 bases, with 19 bases between. The CDR3 is made up of 16 amino acids. CDR1 MDHEN and CDR2 SYDVKM come from the germline V gene. The CDR3 is CASSLGAQGLSSEAFF. The CDR3 DNA is TGTGCCAGCAGTTTAGGTGCGCAGGGTTTGTCTTCTGAAGCTTTCTTT.

In this sample, this clonotype turned up many times. V is TRBV7-2 and J is TRBJ2-3; 13 positions agree with TRBD2. Germline values: CDR1 SGHTA, CDR2 FQGNSA. The J segment lost 7 bases and the V segment lost 7 bases, leaving 5 bases of the junction unmatched. The CDR3 spans 14 residues. CDR3 residues: CASKLAGGLNTQYF. CDR3 in DNA: TGTGCCAGCAAACTAGCGGGGGGGCTAAATACGCAGTATTTT.